Following are 24 T cell receptor beta chains from one sample sequenced in a study of cytomegalovirus exposure and HLA in healthy donors. The study ran its PCR with 60 Vbeta and 13 Jbeta primers. The method was immunoSEQ multiplex PCR; TCRdb's version includes in-frame clones alone and lacks a portion of them. In the table there are 100,000 to 150,000 clones, about 85% of which are singletons. Specimen: PBMCs. The receptor set was obtained from a boy younger than 18 in good health and CMV-seronegative.

The V and J genes are TRBV7-3 and TRBJ2-5; TRBD2 matches 8 bases. The J segment lost 5 bases and the V segment lost 3 bases, leaving 5 bases of the junction unmatched. The CDR3 extends over 14 amino acids. Germline CDR1 is SGHTA and CDR2 is FQGTGA. The CDR3 here is CASSFSGNSETQYF. CDR3 bases: TGTGCCAGCAGCTTTAGCGGGAATTCGGAGACCCAGTACTTC.

This chain uses TRBV14 with TRBJ2-7, with D unresolved. Germline CDR1 reads SGHDN; CDR2 reads FVKESK. This CDR3 has 14 amino acids. V lost 4 bases, J lost 3 bases, and 13 bases lay in between. The CDR3 loop reads CASSPRWSFYEQYF. CDR3 nucleotides: TGTGCCAGCAGCCCAAGATGGAGCTTCTACGAGCAGTACTTC. Variable domain in full (rest from reference TRBV14 and TRBJ2-7): EAGVTQFPSHSVIEKGQTVTLRCDPISGHDNLYWYRRVMGKEIKFLLHFVKESKQDESGMPNNRFLAERTGGTYSTLKVQPAELEDSGVYFCASSPRWSFYEQYFGPGTRLTVT.

The chain is built from TRBV18 and TRBJ2-3; the match to TRBD2 covers 8 bases. The CDR3 loop spans 16 amino acids. Germline assignment: CDR1 KGHSH and CDR2 LQKENI. Unmatched junction bases numbered 7, after V lost 2 bases and J lost 3 bases. CDR3 DNA: TGTGCCAGCTCACCAGCGGGGAGCGGGGGAACAGATACGCAGTATTTT. Translated: CASSPAGSGGTDTQYF.

This CDR3 reads CASTGTGRDTGELFF. For the CDR3, the DNA is TGTGCCAGCACCGGGACAGGGCGCGACACCGGGGAGCTGTTTTTT. The chain recombines TRBV5-5 with TRBJ2-2; 9 nucleotides agree with TRBD1. The CDR3 has 15 residues. Trimming cost V 6 bases and J 3 bases; bases outside gene matches: 6. Looked up from germline, CDR1 is SGHKS and CDR2 is YYEKEE (reference sequence).

The V and J genes are TRBV7-9 and TRBJ2-7; maybe TRBD2 (6 bases). Germline assignment: CDR1 SEHNR and CDR2 FQNEAQ (reference sequence). This CDR3 contains 18 residues. V was pared by 5 bases and J by 2 bases, with 25 bases between. Here the CDR3 reads CASSLGPGQGGTAYEQYF. The CDR3 DNA reads TGTGCCAGCAGCCTTGGGCCGGGGCAGGGAGGCACGGCCTACGAGCAGTACTTC. Drawing the rest from reference TRBV7-9 and TRBJ2-7, the complete variable domain is DTGVSQNPRHKITKRGQNVTFRCDPISEHNRLYWYRQTLGQGPEFLTYFQNEAQLEKSRLLSDRFSAERPKGSFSTLEIQRTEQGDSAMYLCASSLGPGQGGTAYEQYFGPGTRLTVT.

The genes are TRBV6-1 and TRBJ1-6, with 7 bases aligning to TRBD1. V shed 2 bases, J shed 9 bases, and the junction held 7 bases outside the gene matches. Germline lookup yields CDR1 MNHNS and CDR2 SASEGT. The CDR3 loop spans 15 amino acids. The CDR3 sequence: CASSELGGAASPLHF. CDR3 sequence (DNA): TGTGCCAGCAGTGAACTAGGGGGCGCAGCTTCACCCCTCCACTTT.

This rearrangement joins TRBV14 to TRBJ2-2, with no clear D. The CDR3 has 13 amino acids. Trimming pared 4 bases from V and 7 bases from J, leaving 10 bases between. Germline CDR1 SGHDN, CDR2 FVKESK. CDR3 sequence reads: CASSRATSGELFF. CDR3 DNA: TGTGCCAGCAGCCGCGCGACAAGCGGGGAGCTGTTTTTT. Full variable domain (rest looked up from reference TRBV14 and TRBJ2-2): EAGVTQFPSHSVIEKGQTVTLRCDPISGHDNLYWYRRVMGKEIKFLLHFVKESKQDESGMPNNRFLAERTGGTYSTLKVQPAELEDSGVYFCASSRATSGELFFGEGSRLTVL.

The genes are TRBV4-3 and TRBJ2-1; tentative D call: TRBD2 (7 bases). The germline gives CDR1 LGHNA, CDR2 YSLEER. The V and J ends lost 0 bases and 4 bases respectively, with 13 bases between them. The CDR3 sequence is 16 residues long. The chain's CDR3 is CASSQDTGGSYNEQFF. For the CDR3, the DNA is TGCGCCAGCAGCCAAGATACGGGGGGCTCATACAATGAGCAGTTCTTC.

The gene calls are TRBV4-1 and TRBJ1-6; 7 nucleotides match TRBD1. J gave up 5 bases and V 3 bases, and 19 bases lay outside the gene matches. The CDR3 totals 20 residues. Germline V gene sequence: CDR1 MGHRA, CDR2 YSYEKL. CDR3 sequence: CASSHEKGTGDSQNNSPLHF. Written as DNA, the CDR3 is TGCGCCAGCAGCCACGAAAAAGGCACAGGGGACTCTCAGAATAATTCACCCCTCCACTTT.

The chain is built from TRBV2 and TRBJ1-1, with D unresolved. The V gene's germline CDR1 is SNHLY and CDR2 FYNNEI. The CDR3 is 14 amino acids. Trimming took 2 bases from V and 5 from J, leaving 12 bases between them. The CDR3 loop reads CASSERGRGTEAFF. Written as DNA, the CDR3 is TGTGCCAGCAGTGAAAGAGGGCGCGGGACTGAAGCTTTCTTT.

The J gene is TRBJ2-4, the V gene TRBV7-9; D is unclear. V dropped 5 bases and J dropped 10 bases, with 9 bases sitting between them. Germline assignment: CDR1 SEHNR and CDR2 FQNEAQ (reference sequence). The CDR3 is 11 residues long. CDR3 sequence reads: CASSLGQIQYF. The CDR3 region has the DNA TGTGCCAGCAGCCTTGGGCAGATTCAGTACTTC. Complete variable domain (other parts from reference TRBV7-9 and TRBJ2-4): DTGVSQNPRHKITKRGQNVTFRCDPISEHNRLYWYRQTLGQGPEFLTYFQNEAQLEKSRLLSDRFSAERPKGSFSTLEIQRTEQGDSAMYLCASSLGQIQYFGAGTRLSVL.

CDR3 nucleotide sequence: TGTGCCAGCAGCCTCGTCGGGACTCTTTCCACCGGGGAGCTGTTTTTT. Protein: CASSLVGTLSTGELFF. V usage is TRBV7-9 and J usage is TRBJ2-2; tentatively, D is TRBD2 (6 bases). V lost 5 bases to trimming and J lost 4 bases, with 17 bases between them. Germline V lookup: CDR1 SEHNR, CDR2 FQNEAQ (reference sequence). The CDR3 contains 16 residues. Full variable domain (rest looked up from reference TRBV7-9 and TRBJ2-2): DTGVSQNPRHKITKRGQNVTFRCDPISEHNRLYWYRQTLGQGPEFLTYFQNEAQLEKSRLLSDRFSAERPKGSFSTLEIQRTEQGDSAMYLCASSLVGTLSTGELFFGEGSRLTVL.

This sequence joins TRBV7-2 and TRBJ2-2; D gene unclear. CDR3 size: 12 residues. V gave up 5 bases and J gave up 6 bases, with 7 bases separating them. Germline loops: CDR1 SGHTA, CDR2 FQGNSA. CDR3 sequence reads: CASSPTPGELFF. CDR3 sequence (DNA): TGTGCCAGCAGCCCCACACCCGGGGAGCTGTTTTTT.

V is TRBV12-5 and J is TRBJ2-1, with 9 bases identical to TRBD1. Looked up from germline, CDR1 is LGHNT and CDR2 is FRNRAP. This CDR3 has 13 residues. The trim removed 2 bases at V and 15 bases at J, leaving 8 bases unmatched. The CDR3 loop is CASGLPLRDRVFF. In DNA form, the CDR3 reads TGTGCTAGTGGTTTGCCCCTCCGGGACAGGGTGTTCTTC.

The J gene is TRBJ2-7, the V gene TRBV5-6; D gene ambiguous. The V gene lost 4 bases and the J gene lost 2 bases, with 16 bases spanning the gap. Germline V CDR1 and CDR2: SGHDT, YYEEEE. The CDR3 length is 15 residues. In DNA form, the CDR3 reads TGTGCCAGCAGCCCCGACCGAGGCATGACCTACGAGCAGTACTTC. Protein sequence: CASSPDRGMTYEQYF. Drawing the rest from reference TRBV5-6 and TRBJ2-7, the complete variable domain is DAGVTQSPTHLIKTRGQQVTLRCSPKSGHDTVSWYQQALGQGPQFIFQYYEEEERQRGNFPDRFSGHQFPNYSSELNVNALLLGDSALYLCASSPDRGMTYEQYFGPGTRLTVT.

V is TRBV7-3 and J is TRBJ2-3, with 9 bases identical to TRBD2. CDR1 is SGHTA, CDR2 FQGTGA, per germline. The J segment lost 2 bases and the V segment lost 3 bases, leaving 3 bases of the junction unmatched. This CDR3 spans 15 amino acids. The CDR3 sequence is CASSFIAGDTDTQYF. The CDR3 coding sequence is TGTGCCAGCAGCTTTATAGCGGGGGACACAGATACGCAGTATTTT. Combining the CDR3 with reference TRBV7-3 and TRBJ2-3 gives the whole variable domain GAGVSQTPSNKVTEKGKYVELRCDPISGHTALYWYRQSLGQGPEFLIYFQGTGAADDSGLPNDRFFAVRPEGSVSTLKIQRTERGDSAVYLCASSFIAGDTDTQYFGPGTRLTVL.

CDR3 region: CASTIGQGLGLFF. CDR3 DNA sequence: TGTGCCAGTACCATCGGACAGGGGCTGGGACTGTTTTTT. This chain joins TRBV19 and TRBJ1-4, with 9 bases that match TRBD1. From germline, CDR1 is LNHDA and CDR2 SQIVND (reference sequence). Trimming cost V 7 bases and J 13 bases; bases outside gene matches: 10. This CDR3 contains 13 residues. Looking up the rest from reference TRBV19 and TRBJ1-4 gives the full variable domain: DGGITQSPKYLFRKEGQNVTLSCEQNLNHDAMYWYRQDPGQGLRLIYYSQIVNDFQKGDIAEGYSVSREKKESFPLTVTSAQKNPTAFYLCASTIGQGLGLFFGSGTQLSVL.

The rearrangement joins TRBV10-1 to TRBJ1-1; D remains unclear. V was clipped by 8 bases and J by 10 bases, with 11 bases between them. CDR1 and CDR2 from the germline V gene are WNHNN and SYGVQD (reference sequence). This CDR3 region has 10 residues. The CDR3 coding sequence is TGCGCCAGCCGGAGATTGCGAGCTTTCTTT. It translates to CASRRLRAFF.

The gene calls are TRBV6-6 and TRBJ1-5; D is unresolved. Trimming took off 2 bases at V and 4 bases at J, with 9 bases between the two ends. The CDR3 runs 14 residues. Looked up from germline, CDR1 is MNHNY and CDR2 is SVGAGI (reference sequence). As DNA, the CDR3 is TGTGCCAGCAGTTACCCTGGGAGGAATCAGCCCCAGCATTTT. This codes for CASSYPGRNQPQHF.

This chain links TRBV27 with TRBJ2-7; 8 nucleotides agree with TRBD2. Germline loops: CDR1 MNHEY, CDR2 SMNVEV (reference sequence). This CDR3 is built from 15 residues. J lost 0 bases, V lost 4 bases, and 5 bases had no gene match. CDR3 sequence reads: CASSSLAGRSYEQYF. Written as DNA, the CDR3 is TGTGCCAGCAGTTCGTTAGCGGGGCGCTCCTACGAGCAGTACTTC.

The chain uses TRBV5-1 and TRBJ2-5, with D hard to call. This CDR3 has 13 amino acids. Germline V gene sequence: CDR1 SGHRS, CDR2 YFSETQ. The V end lost 5 bases, the J end lost 1 base, and 9 bases lay between the germline ends. CDR3 loop: CASRIGFQETQYF. Written as DNA, the CDR3 is TGCGCCAGCAGGATCGGGTTCCAAGAGACCCAGTACTTC.

This chain links TRBV5-6 with TRBJ2-3; 11 bases agree with TRBD2. The V and J ends lost 1 base and 4 bases, in that order; junction bases with no gene match: 5. CDR3 length: 16 residues. In germline, CDR1 is SGHDT, CDR2 YYEEEE. The CDR3 bases are TGTGCCAGCAGCTTGAGAACTAGCGGGAGTGCAGATACGCAGTATTTT. Translating gives CASSLRTSGSADTQYF.

This chain joins TRBV18 and TRBJ1-3; the D gene is possibly TRBD1 (5 bases). Trimming took off 4 bases at V and 0 bases at J, with 13 bases between the two ends. The germline gives CDR1 KGHSH, CDR2 LQKENI. The CDR3 loop spans 16 amino acids. CDR3 region: CASSQKTVLSGNTIYF. CDR3 in DNA: TGTGCCAGCTCACAGAAGACAGTTCTCTCTGGAAACACCATATATTTT.

This clone occurred once. V usage is TRBV5-4 and J usage is TRBJ2-1; 9 nucleotides agree with TRBD1. Germline V gives CDR1 SGHNT, CDR2 YYREEE (reference sequence). This CDR3 is 18 amino acids long. With 4 bases clipped from V and 6 bases from J, the junction kept 17 bases outside the gene matches. The CDR3 sequence is CASSQDEGQGALINEQFF. The CDR3 DNA follows: TGTGCCAGCAGCCAGGATGAGGGACAGGGTGCCCTTATCAATGAGCAGTTCTTC. The whole variable domain, filled in from reference TRBV5-4 and TRBJ2-1, reads ETGVTQSPTHLIKTRGQQVTLRCSSQSGHNTVSWYQQALGQGPQFIFQYYREEENGRGNFPPRFSGLQFPNYSSELNVNALELDDSALYLCASSQDEGQGALINEQFFGPGTRLTVL.